The source of this T cell receptor (beta chain) is a study of human T cells and chemical hapten exposure. For the study at large: How much TCR each sample yielded varied, mostly because pooled library volumes differed slightly.

During construction of the library, unique molecular identifiers were attached to individual cDNA molecules for quantitative, reproducible TCR counting. Authors' data handling: From about 22,000 to 700,000 TCRs were found per sample, with a median of 95,638. TCRdb independently ran MiXCR on the RACE reads; one entry per CDR3 protein. V and J calls and clone size were set by TCRdb, not the authors. The data show 49,000 or so distinct CDR3 sequences, about 4.5% seen once. Trimming removed 1 base at V and 4 bases at J, with 16 bases between. Germline-derived CDR1 and CDR2 are LNHNV and YYDKDF (reference sequence). The CDR3 has 16 amino acids. This clonotype was found a few times. Its antigen is currently unknown. Time point given: healthy volunteer bleed at 2 weeks. It was from unfractionated whole blood that total RNA was extracted. Notes on the study in general: DPC sensitization did not alter TCRs above 1 in 1000 frequency.

The V call is TRBV15, the J call TRBJ1-1; perhaps TRBD1 as D (5 bases). The TCR originated in a human donor in good health. Some clones in this sample may be carry-over from other donors' samples. Sequencing used whole blood. The CDR3 DNA sequence: TGTGCCACCAGCAGAGGGTTACAGGTAAAGGGCACTGAAGCTTTCTTT. It translates to CATSRGLQVKGTEAFF. The complete variable domain, with remaining parts taken from reference TRBV15 and TRBJ1-1, reads DAMVIQNPRYQVTQFGKPVTLSCSQTLNHNVMYWYQQKSSQAPKLLFHYYDKDFNNEADTPDNFQSRRPNTSFCFLDIRSPGLGDTAMYLCATSRGLQVKGTEAFFGQGTRLTVV.